This is a list of T cell receptor beta chains from one sample in a study of shared clonotypes between healthy human individuals. Assay used: immunoSEQ multiplex PCR; TCRdb lists only in-frame clones, some missing. The sample has more than 2,000,000 clones; around 90% are singletons. Source material: naive CD4+ T cells sorted from blood. These receptors all stem from a man aged 18 to 30 in good health. Both conserved end residues are trimmed from each CDR3.

TRBV29-1,SVRQGGVETQY
TRBV18,ASSQTSSYEQY
TRBV2,ASRRAATGRGETQY
TRBV5-1,ASSLAGTGGITDTQY
TRBV11-2,ASRDIQGQGTYNEQF
TRBV7-2,ASSLGGGLAGGTDTQY
TRBV5-4,ASSPGLKNTDTQY
TRBV6-5,ASRTRETQY
TRBV27,ASSLSGRRYEQY
TRBV4-1,ASSQDLGGYT
TRBV7-2,ASSSRGALNEQF
TRBV6-1,ASRSTGGAGELF
TRBV7-9,ASSLLEKLF
TRBV9,ASRPAVGTGELF
TRBV19,ASSMAGGNQPQH
TRBV10-3,AIRETGSLWTGELF
TRBV5-1,ASSLDRHGELF
TRBV11-2,ASSLRGGAAHEQF
TRBV6-5,ASRSPGQNTEAF
TRBV30,AWSRTSGNTIY
TRBV11-2,ASSTDTSRGGELF
TRBV6-1,ASSVAAAGTSPYTQY
TRBV30,AWTGGTYGYT
TRBV18,ASSGGPLGSGNTIY
TRBV18,ASSPPAGLGTEAF
TRBV30,AWSVGVRNTEAF
TRBV5-4,ASSKTSGSYNEQF
TRBV5-1,ASSLNWNTEAF
TRBV30,AWSAGGRTQF
TRBV4-1,ASSQGWEANTEAF
TRBV27,ASNPSGTVTGELF
TRBV6-6,ASTPEGSGYT
TRBV6-1,ASSVSLGNTIY
TRBV6-1,ASSSQGGSDTEAF
TRBV10-1,ARDRSNQPQH
TRBV6-1,ASTRQGASADTQY
TRBV11-2,ASSLIRGTSPGWTQY
TRBV28,ASSFPGNTEAF
TRBV6-1,ASSELSSYNSPLH
TRBV14,ASSPQLSGANVLT
TRBV5-1,ASSLGTGAQETQY
TRBV27,ASSPTGLSEQY